This T cell receptor beta chain is from a study of radiation and T cells in renal cell carcinoma. Study results and caveats: In nephrectomy-only tumors, top 100 clonotypes averaged approximately 40%, versus 54% irradiated. Compared with controls, irradiated tumors had more, larger dominant CDR3 motifs.

Profiled with immunoSEQ multiplex PCR; TCRdb holds only in-frame clones, not every one. This sample has about 7,900 clones, with less than 70% found just once. Sample treatment: treatment-naive control, cytoreductive nephrectomy. This renal cell carcinoma was of the clear cell type. There are 17 residues in the CDR3. The V and J ends lost 5 bases and 5 bases, in that order; junction bases with no gene match: 10. The germline V gene encodes CDR1 MNHEY and CDR2 SMNVEV (reference sequence). Regarding this clone: No antigen is known for it.

The receptor comes from a woman between 65 and 79 years old with renal cell carcinoma. Sample: tumor tissue, taken from a patient whose treatment was nephrectomy without radiotherapy. The chain joins TRBV27 to TRBJ2-7; TRBD2 agrees at 15 bases. The chain's CDR3 is CASSPPPGLAGGHEQYF. CDR3 DNA sequence: TGTGCCAGCAGTCCGCCCCCGGGACTAGCGGGGGGCCACGAGCAGTACTTC.